These 23 T cell receptor beta chains were sequenced from one sample in a study of CD8 T cells in ankylosing spondylitis. No cognate antigen is known for these TCRs. Overall study results and limits: Seemingly characteristic of ankylosing spondylitis blood was a TCR beta motif consisting of roughly 8 highly homologous variants.

Each CDR3 protein is one row after TCRdb ran MiXCR on the 5' RACE reads. The sample lists hundreds of thousands of distinct CDR3 sequences; 12% were seen once. Sequenced material: blood, either unsorted or a sorted T cell fraction (not recorded which). These receptors were collected from a male donor with ankylosing spondylitis.

In this sample, this clonotype turned up many times. J is TRBJ2-5 and V is TRBV7-2, with D perhaps matching TRBD1 or TRBD2 (6 bases each). V lost 4 bases and J lost 1, with 10 bases in between. The germline V gene encodes CDR1 SGHTA and CDR2 FQGNSA. This CDR3 spans 14 amino acids. In DNA form, the CDR3 reads TGTGCCAGCAGCTCAGGGGACTCCCAAGAGACCCAGTACTTC. Residues: CASSSGDSQETQYF.

This clonotype was seen many times. This chain joins TRBV20-1 and TRBJ1-3, with a tentative D call TRBD1 (6 bases). This CDR3 is built from 14 residues. V gave up 0 bases and J gave up 4 bases, with 10 bases separating them. CDR1 and CDR2 from the germline V gene are DFQATT and SNEGSKA (reference sequence). The CDR3 loop is CSAREQGRGNTIYF. The CDR3 bases are TGCAGTGCTAGAGAACAGGGTCGAGGAAACACCATATATTTT.

In its sample, this clonotype was seen a few times. The gene calls are TRBV5-6 and TRBJ2-2, with 9 bases lining up with TRBD1. Germline V gene lookup returns CDR1 SGHDT and CDR2 YYEEEE. The CDR3 loop spans 16 amino acids. The V and J ends lost 3 bases and 4 bases, in that order; junction bases with no gene match: 7. CDR3: CASSSDGTGTTGELFF. Here the CDR3 DNA reads TGTGCCAGCAGCTCGGACGGGACAGGGACCACCGGGGAGCTGTTTTTT.

This clonotype was detected many times. V and J are TRBV29-1 and TRBJ2-1, with D possibly being TRBD2 (6 bases). CDR1 is SQVTM and CDR2 is ANQGSEA in the germline V gene. The CDR3 extends over 13 amino acids. The germline V and J ends were trimmed by 8 bases and 4 bases, with 15 bases remaining between them. The CDR3 spells CSPKRVGYNEQFF. Written as DNA, the CDR3 is TGCAGCCCAAAGCGGGTTGGATACAATGAGCAGTTCTTC.

This clonotype was detected only a few times. The chain joins TRBV6-6 to TRBJ2-2; D is perhaps TRBD2 (5 bases). Germline V gene data show CDR1 as MNHNY and CDR2 as SVGAGI (reference sequence). Between the trimmed V and J ends, which lost 8 bases and 10 bases, there was a span of 5 bases. The CDR3 consists of 9 residues. CDR3 sequence (DNA): TGTGCCAGCGGACTGGAGCTGTTTTTT. Protein product: CASGLELFF.

The chain employs TRBV10-2 and TRBJ2-7; TRBD1 aligns across 7 bases. V lost 5 bases to trimming and J lost 5 bases; unmatched junction nucleotides: 15. Per the germline V gene, CDR1 is WSHSY and CDR2 is SAAADI. This CDR3 comprises 16 residues. CDR3 residues: CASSNLGGRLSNEQYF. The CDR3 coding sequence is TGCGCCAGCAGTAACCTAGGGGGCAGGTTGAGTAACGAGCAGTACTTC.

This clonotype was seen a handful of times. V and J are TRBV19 and TRBJ1-4; 7 nucleotides agree with TRBD1. Germline V CDR1 and CDR2: LNHDA, SQIVND (reference sequence). The junction had 6 bases not matched to a gene; V was cut back by 6 bases and J by 8 bases. CDR3 size: 13 residues. Written as DNA, the CDR3 is TGTGCCAGTAGCGCGACAGGGTTCGAAAAACTGTTTTTT. Translated, it gives CASSATGFEKLFF.

The J gene is TRBJ2-2, the V gene TRBV20-1; 8 bases fit TRBD2. Germline V CDR1 and CDR2: DFQATT, SNEGSKA (reference sequence). The CDR3 has 19 amino acids. After removal of 2 bases from V and 1 base from J, the junction contained 15 bases not matched to a gene. The CDR3 region is CSARSLLGQREMNTGELFF. As DNA, the CDR3 is TGCAGTGCTAGAAGCCTTCTAGGACAGCGGGAGATGAACACCGGGGAGCTGTTTTTT.

This clonotype was found a few times. The chain is built from TRBV10-3 and TRBJ1-1; 8 bases agree with TRBD1. This CDR3 has 14 amino acids. CDR1 is ENHRY and CDR2 is SYGVKD in the germline V gene. J lost 1 base, V lost 6 bases, and 4 bases had no gene match. The CDR3 is CAIRGGQENTEAFF. The CDR3 nucleotides read TGTGCCATCAGGGGGGGACAGGAGAACACTGAAGCTTTCTTT.

Many counts were recorded for this clonotype. J is TRBJ2-5 and V is TRBV10-3; D may correspond to TRBD1 or TRBD2 (5 bases each). The CDR3 is made up of 13 amino acids. The germline V gene encodes CDR1 ENHRY and CDR2 SYGVKD. V was trimmed by 7 bases and J by 4 bases, leaving 13 bases between them. CDR3 amino acids: CAITWGMGETQYF. The DNA for the CDR3 is TGTGCCATCACTTGGGGGATGGGAGAGACCCAGTACTTC.

The table lists this clonotype with a few counts. V and J are TRBV5-1 and TRBJ2-1, with TRBD2 matching over 8 bases. Germline V lookup: CDR1 SGHRS, CDR2 YFSETQ. V was clipped by 6 bases and J by 0 bases; unmatched bases: 11. The CDR3 contains 17 residues. CDR3 in amino acids: CASTAPTSGSSYNEQFF. For the CDR3, the DNA is TGCGCCAGCACCGCGCCCACTAGCGGAAGCTCCTACAATGAGCAGTTCTTC.

This clonotype showed up many times. The J gene is TRBJ2-7, the V gene TRBV10-3, with 9 nucleotides matching TRBD1. Unmatched junction bases numbered 4, after V lost 10 bases and J lost 3 bases. The germline gives CDR1 ENHRY, CDR2 SYGVKD. This CDR3 contains 12 residues. The CDR3 spells CATGTGLYEQYF. The CDR3 DNA reads TGTGCCACCGGGACAGGGCTCTACGAGCAGTACTTC.

The rearrangement links TRBV7-6 to TRBJ2-1; D is undetermined. The CDR3 runs 15 residues. V was trimmed by 5 bases and J by 5 bases, leaving 16 bases between them. Germline CDR1 and CDR2: SGHVS and FNYEAQ. The CDR3 loop reads CASSPRPSQNNEQFF. In DNA, the CDR3 is TGTGCCAGCAGCCCACGCCCGAGTCAAAACAATGAGCAGTTCTTC.

This clonotype was seen ten or more times. The chain links TRBV5-1 to TRBJ1-1, with D perhaps matching TRBD1 (6 bases). This CDR3 contains 15 residues. V was trimmed by 1 base and J by 0 bases, leaving 10 bases between them. Germline CDR1 is SGHRS and CDR2 is YFSETQ. The CDR3 coding sequence is TGCGCCAGCAGCTTGACGGCAGGGGTGAACACTGAAGCTTTCTTT. This translates into CASSLTAGVNTEAFF.

The chain links TRBV28 to TRBJ1-1; tentative D call: TRBD1 (6 bases). The CDR3 loop spans 11 amino acids. Trimming left V 6 bases short and J 11 bases short, with 13 bases between. CDR1 MDHEN and CDR2 SYDVKM come from the germline V gene. CDR3 residues: CASSQTGRAFF. The CDR3 bases are TGTGCCAGCAGCCAAACAGGGCGCGCTTTCTTT.

This clonotype was counted between two and nine times. The rearrangement uses TRBV7-2 and TRBJ2-7; 8 bases fit TRBD1. The trim removed 6 bases at V and 5 bases at J, leaving 9 bases unmatched. The CDR3 extends over 14 amino acids. Germline V gene sequence: CDR1 SGHTA, CDR2 FQGNSA. CDR3 in DNA: TGTGCCAGCAGACCCACAGGGGGGTTAGACGAGCAGTACTTC. It codes for CASRPTGGLDEQYF.

The chain recombines TRBV6-2 or TRBV6-3 with TRBJ1-5, with unresolved D. V lost 2 bases, J lost 4 bases, and 21 bases lay in between. Germline CDR1 and CDR2: MNHEY and SVGEGT. The CDR3 length is 18 residues. This CDR3 reads CASSYRNDRGGLNQPQHF. CDR3 DNA sequence: TGTGCCAGCAGTTACCGCAATGATCGGGGAGGACTAAATCAGCCCCAGCATTTT.

The rearrangement uses TRBV2 and TRBJ1-5; D uncertain. The V end lost 6 bases, the J end lost 3 bases, and 15 bases lay between the germline ends. The CDR3 is 15 residues long. From germline, CDR1 is SNHLY and CDR2 FYNNEI. CDR3 sequence: CASSKSRAPNQPQHF. In nucleotides, the CDR3 is TGTGCCAGCAGCAAGAGCCGGGCCCCCAATCAGCCCCAGCATTTT.

This clonotype was seen repeatedly, ten times or more. The V call is TRBV7-2, the J call TRBJ2-7, with D possibly TRBD1 on 5 matching bases. Germline V gene sequence: CDR1 SGHTA, CDR2 FQGNSA. CDR3 size: 12 residues. V was pared by 2 bases and J by 7 bases, with 9 bases between. The CDR3 spells CASSLQGKEQYF. DNA of the CDR3: TGTGCCAGCAGCTTACAGGGTAAAGAGCAGTACTTC. Full variable domain (rest looked up from reference TRBV7-2 and TRBJ2-7): GAGVSQSPSNKVTEKGKDVELRCDPISGHTALYWYRQSLGQGLEFLIYFQGNSAPDKSGLPSDRFSAERTGGSVSTLTIQRTQQEDSAVYLCASSLQGKEQYFGPGTRLTVT.

The J gene is TRBJ2-7, the V gene TRBV10-3, with D perhaps TRBD1 (6 bases). This CDR3 region has 14 residues. Trimming pared 6 bases from V and 7 bases from J, leaving 19 bases between. CDR1 is ENHRY, CDR2 SYGVKD, per germline. This CDR3 is CAIRRGTGLTEQYF. Written as DNA, the CDR3 is TGTGCCATCAGGAGGGGGACCGGGCTTACGGAGCAGTACTTC.

The sample holds a few counts of this clonotype. The CDR3 coding sequence is TGTGCCAGCAGTTCCCCGGTCAGCTATGGCTACACCTTC. It yields the protein CASSSPVSYGYTF. The chain couples TRBV12-3 or TRBV12-4 to TRBJ1-2; no clear D. This CDR3 is built from 13 residues. V lost 4 bases and J lost 4, with 10 bases in between.

The chain is built from TRBV5-1 and TRBJ2-5; a weak D match, TRBD1 (6 bases). Looked up from germline, CDR1 is SGHRS and CDR2 is YFSETQ. Trimming took off 0 bases at V and 5 bases at J, with 11 bases between the two ends. The CDR3 totals 14 residues. CDR3 coding DNA: TGCGCCAGCAGCTTGGCGGGACAATCGGAGACCCAGTACTTC. Translated, it gives CASSLAGQSETQYF.

This clonotype was seen repeatedly, ten times or more. This rearrangement joins TRBV20-1 to TRBJ1-1; TRBD1 is a possible D gene (5 bases). The V gene's germline CDR1 is DFQATT and CDR2 SNEGSKA (reference sequence). CDR3 length equals 14 residues. The V end was cut by 6 bases, the J end by 1 base, with 15 bases between. CDR3 sequence: CSARDARTNTEAFF. The CDR3 DNA reads as TGCAGTGCCCGGGACGCACGGACGAACACTGAAGCTTTCTTT.